These T cell receptor beta chains were read from a single sample in a study of shared clonotypes between healthy human individuals. The table came from immunoSEQ multiplex PCR; TCRdb's copy has only in-frame clones and leaves some out. The table shows some 1,900,000 clones, with less than 95% occurring only once. The sequenced sample consisted of naive CD8+ T cells sorted from blood. The source of these receptors is a man aged 18 to 29 in good health. CDR3s include the opening cysteine and the closing phenylalanine or tryptophan. D genes are given only for firm matches. Some rows mark clone size as missing; the rest say once, few, many or name a class of expanded clone.

clone_size	v_call	d_call	j_call	cdr3_nt	cdr3_aa
-	TRBV7-8	TRBD2	TRBJ2-7	TGTGCCAGCAGCTTCGGACTAGCGGGTTCTCCCTTAGGCGAGCAGTACTTC	CASSFGLAGSPLGEQYF
-	TRBV5-1	-	TRBJ1-6	TGCGCCAGCAGCACCGGGGGGGCTTTGGATTCACCCCTCCACTTT	CASSTGGALDSPLHF
-	TRBV2	TRBD1	TRBJ2-7	TGTGCCAGCAGCTCGACAGGGGCACCATTGGACGAGCAGTACTTC	CASSSTGAPLDEQYF
-	TRBV7-9	-	TRBJ2-5	TGTGCCAGCAGTGGGGAGTACCAAGAGACCCAGTACTTC	CASSGEYQETQYF
-	TRBV5-4	TRBD2	TRBJ2-2	TGTGCCAGCAGCTTTGGTTCTAGCGGGAGTGTAGCCGGGGAGCTGTTTTTT	CASSFGSSGSVAGELFF
-	TRBV6-5	-	TRBJ1-2	TGTGCCAGCAGTTACGGGGGGTCCTATGGCTACACCTTC	CASSYGGSYGYTF
-	TRBV4-1	-	TRBJ1-1	TGCGCCAGCAGCCAAGGGATCGGCAGGGGAGTACAAACTGAAGCTTTCTTT	CASSQGIGRGVQTEAFF
-	TRBV5-6	TRBD2	TRBJ2-2	TGTGCCAGCAGCTTGGTGGCTAGCGGGAACACCGGGGAGCTGTTTTTT	CASSLVASGNTGELFF
-	TRBV6-5	TRBD2	TRBJ2-1	TGTGCCAGCAGTTCCTGGACTAGCGGAGGTGAGCAGTTCTTC	CASSSWTSGGEQFF
-	TRBV5-1	TRBD2	TRBJ2-5	TGCGCCAGCGGGCCTAGCGGTCACCAAGAGACCCAGTACTTC	CASGPSGHQETQYF
-	TRBV27	-	TRBJ1-1	TGTGCCAGCAGTCCGGGGGCAGTGAACACTGAAGCTTTCTTT	CASSPGAVNTEAFF
-	TRBV2	-	TRBJ2-7	TGTGCCAGCAGTTCCCGCAACTACGAGCAGTACTTC	CASSSRNYEQYF
-	TRBV7-9	TRBD2	TRBJ2-3	TGTGCCAGCAGCTTCAGGCGGGAGAAAGCAGATACGCAGTATTTT	CASSFRREKADTQYF
once	TRBV2	-	TRBJ2-2	TGTGCCAGCAGTGAAGCGACGTCCTACACCGGGGAGCTGTTTTTT	CASSEATSYTGELFF
-	TRBV5-8	-	TRBJ2-7	TGTGCCAGCAGCTTCCCTAGCGACGAGCAGTACTTC	CASSFPSDEQYF
-	TRBV6-5	-	TRBJ1-5	TGTGCCAGCAATGATACCCCAGAGTCCCAGCATTTT	CASNDTPESQHF
-	TRBV7-6	-	TRBJ2-7	TGTGCCAGCAGCTTAGGTCGTGCGGGCAGGGGGGAAGAGCAGTACTTC	CASSLGRAGRGEEQYF
-	TRBV27	TRBD1	TRBJ2-7	TGTGCCAGCCATGGACAGGACTCCTACGAGCAGTACTTC	CASHGQDSYEQYF
-	TRBV7-9	TRBD1	TRBJ2-3	TGTGCCAGCAGCGACCGACAGGGGCTGGGAGATACGCAGTATTTT	CASSDRQGLGDTQYF
-	TRBV30	-	TRBJ1-4	TGTGCCTGGAGTCCCCGGAAAGGGAATGGTGAAAAACTGTTTTTT	CAWSPRKGNGEKLFF
-	TRBV28	-	TRBJ1-6	TGTGCCAGCAGCCCGTTGCCAGGGAGCGATTCACCCCTCCACTTT	CASSPLPGSDSPLHF
-	TRBV27	TRBD1	TRBJ1-2	TGTGCCAGCAGACCTGGGACAGGGAACTATGGCTACACCTTC	CASRPGTGNYGYTF
-	TRBV27	TRBD1	TRBJ2-7	TGTGCCAGCAGTTATTCAGGGGGCTACGAGCAGTACTTC	CASSYSGGYEQYF
-	TRBV4-1	-	TRBJ1-2	TGCGCCAGCAGCCATAGCGATCTGCAGGGGAGGGACTATGGCTACACCTTC	CASSHSDLQGRDYGYTF
-	TRBV6-5	-	TRBJ2-3	TGTGCCAGCAGTTACCCCTCTAGCAGTGGGCGAGATACGCAGTATTTT	CASSYPSSSGRDTQYF
-	TRBV5-1	TRBD1	TRBJ2-7	TGCGCCAGCAGCTGGGACAGGGGCTACGAGCAGTACTTC	CASSWDRGYEQYF
-	TRBV30	-	TRBJ2-2	TGTGCCTGGAGTGTACTCTCCTTTACCCAGGGGTCGTTTCTAACCGGGGAGCTGTTTTTT	CAWSVLSFTQGSFLTGELFF
-	TRBV6-7	-	TRBJ2-2	TGTGCCAGCAGTTACCCCCGAGGGGGTGCGGGGGAGCTGTTTTTT	CASSYPRGGAGELFF
-	TRBV2	-	TRBJ1-1	TGTGCCAGCAGTGAAGTCGATAACACTGAAGCTTTCTTT	CASSEVDNTEAFF